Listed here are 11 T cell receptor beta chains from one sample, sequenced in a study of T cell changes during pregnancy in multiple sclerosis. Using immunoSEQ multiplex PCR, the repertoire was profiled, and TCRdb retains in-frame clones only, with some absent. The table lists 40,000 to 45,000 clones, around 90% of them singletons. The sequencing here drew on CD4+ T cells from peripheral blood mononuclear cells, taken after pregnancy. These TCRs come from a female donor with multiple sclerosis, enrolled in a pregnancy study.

This chain's CDR3 is CASSPSWGLSSGEQYF. CDR3 sequence (DNA): TGTGCCAGCAGCCCCAGCTGGGGACTCTCGTCCGGGGAGCAGTACTTC. The V gene is TRBV7-2, the J gene TRBJ2-7; D is possibly TRBD2 (6 bases). Germline CDR1 and CDR2: SGHTA and FQGNSA. The CDR3 loop spans 16 amino acids. Trimming cost V 5 bases and J 7 bases, with 24 bases left between them.

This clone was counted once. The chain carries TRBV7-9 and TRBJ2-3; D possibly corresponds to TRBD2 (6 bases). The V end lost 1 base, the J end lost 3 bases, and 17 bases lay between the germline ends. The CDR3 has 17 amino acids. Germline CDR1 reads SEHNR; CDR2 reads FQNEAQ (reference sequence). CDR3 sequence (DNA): TGTGCCAGCAGCTTAGGGGCCTATAATGGGGGGACAGATACGCAGTATTTT. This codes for CASSLGAYNGGTDTQYF.

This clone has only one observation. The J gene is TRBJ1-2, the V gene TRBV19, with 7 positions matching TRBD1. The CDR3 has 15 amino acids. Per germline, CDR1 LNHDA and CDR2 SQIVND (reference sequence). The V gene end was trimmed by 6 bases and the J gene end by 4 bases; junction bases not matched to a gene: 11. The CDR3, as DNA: TGTGCCAGTAGCCACTCTTCAGGGGGTAGCTATGGCTACACCTTC. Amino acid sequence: CASSHSSGGSYGYTF.

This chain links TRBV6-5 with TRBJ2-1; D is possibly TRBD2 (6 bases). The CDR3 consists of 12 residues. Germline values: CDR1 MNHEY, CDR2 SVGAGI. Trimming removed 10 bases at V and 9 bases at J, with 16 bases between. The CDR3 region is CATEGRVGEQFF. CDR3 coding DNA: TGTGCCACGGAGGGTAGAGTCGGTGAGCAGTTCTTC.

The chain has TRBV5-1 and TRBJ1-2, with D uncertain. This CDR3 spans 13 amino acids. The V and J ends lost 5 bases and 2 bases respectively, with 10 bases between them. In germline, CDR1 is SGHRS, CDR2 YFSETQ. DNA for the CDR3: TGCGCCAGCAGACCAACACAGAACTATGGCTACACCTTC. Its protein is CASRPTQNYGYTF.

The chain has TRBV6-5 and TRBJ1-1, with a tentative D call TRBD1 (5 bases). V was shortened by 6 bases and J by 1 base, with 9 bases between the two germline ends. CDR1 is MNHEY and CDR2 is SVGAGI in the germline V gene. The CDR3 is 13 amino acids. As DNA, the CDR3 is TGTGCCAGCAGCTCCGGACAGAACACTGAAGCTTTCTTT. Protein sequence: CASSSGQNTEAFF.

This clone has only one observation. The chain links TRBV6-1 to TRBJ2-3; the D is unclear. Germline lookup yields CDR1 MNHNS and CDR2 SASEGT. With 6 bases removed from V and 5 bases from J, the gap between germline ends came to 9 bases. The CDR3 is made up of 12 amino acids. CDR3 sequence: CASRSDGDTQYF. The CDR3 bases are TGTGCCAGCAGGAGTGATGGAGATACGCAGTATTTT.

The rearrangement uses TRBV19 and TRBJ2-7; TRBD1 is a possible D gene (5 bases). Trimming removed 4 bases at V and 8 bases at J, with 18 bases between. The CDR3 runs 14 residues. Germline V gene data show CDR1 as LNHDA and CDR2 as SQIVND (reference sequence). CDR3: CASSTQVTSFQQYF. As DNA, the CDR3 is TGTGCCAGTAGTACACAGGTGACCAGCTTCCAGCAGTACTTC.

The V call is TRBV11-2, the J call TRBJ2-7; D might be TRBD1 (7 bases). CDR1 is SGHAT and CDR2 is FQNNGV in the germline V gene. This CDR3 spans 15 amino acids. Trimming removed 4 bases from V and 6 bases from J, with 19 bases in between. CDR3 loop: CASSSPGGPAGEQYF. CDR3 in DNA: TGTGCCAGCAGCTCCCCAGGGGGGCCGGCGGGCGAGCAGTACTTC.

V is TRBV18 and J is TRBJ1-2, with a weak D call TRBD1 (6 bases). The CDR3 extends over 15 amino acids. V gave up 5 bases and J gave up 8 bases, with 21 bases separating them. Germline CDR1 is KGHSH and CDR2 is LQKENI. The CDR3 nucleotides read TGTGCCAGCTCAGATTCGACGGGGGGCGCATTGGGCTACACCTTC. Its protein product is CASSDSTGGALGYTF.

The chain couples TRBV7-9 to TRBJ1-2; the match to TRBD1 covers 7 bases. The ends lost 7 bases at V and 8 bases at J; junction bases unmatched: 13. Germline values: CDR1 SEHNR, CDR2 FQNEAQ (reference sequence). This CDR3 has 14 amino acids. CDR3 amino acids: CASTNLGQFGGYTF. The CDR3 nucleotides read TGTGCCAGCACCAATTTGGGACAGTTTGGAGGCTACACCTTC.